The 10 T cell receptor beta chains listed next were all sequenced from one sample in a study of cytomegalovirus exposure and HLA in healthy donors. The PCR was carried out with 60 Vbeta primers and 13 Jbeta primers. Clones were sequenced by immunoSEQ multiplex PCR, and TCRdb holds only the in-frame ones, with some missing. The table has 150,000 to 200,000 clones, approximately 80% seen once; the top ten hold less than 2%. Sequenced material: PBMCs. Source of these receptors: a woman under 40 in good health and CMV-seronegative.

The rearrangement joins TRBV29-1 to TRBJ1-1; no definite D call. The CDR3 is made up of 12 amino acids. Trimming took off 4 bases at V and 6 bases at J, with 12 bases between the two ends. CDR1 and CDR2 from the germline V gene are SQVTM and ANQGSEA. The CDR3 coding sequence is TGCAGCGTTGTTTCCGGGGAATCTGAAGCTTTCTTT. Translation gives CSVVSGESEAFF.

This clone was observed a few times. The chain uses TRBV4-1 and TRBJ1-2; the D is unclear. CDR1 and CDR2 (germline): MGHRA, YSYEKL. The germline V and J ends were trimmed by 1 base and 8 bases, with 20 bases remaining between them. The CDR3 totals 16 residues. As DNA, the CDR3 is TGCGCCAGCAGCCAAGGTCGTGTCAGAAATATCGTGGGCTACACCTTC. This translates into CASSQGRVRNIVGYTF.

This clone was detected only a few times. The chain has TRBV9 and TRBJ1-2, with 7 bases lining up with TRBD1. Trimming took 4 bases from V and 4 from J; bases not matched to a gene: 4. CDR1 and CDR2 (germline): SGDLS, YYNGEE. The CDR3 totals 13 residues. CDR3 region: CASSRTGGYGYTF. CDR3 DNA: TGTGCCAGCAGCAGGACAGGAGGCTATGGCTACACCTTC.

This chain uses TRBV5-1 with TRBJ2-6; D remains unclear. The CDR3 has 14 amino acids. Germline V CDR1 and CDR2: SGHRS, YFSETQ. Trimming took 2 bases from V and 0 from J, leaving 3 bases between them. CDR3: CASSFLSGANVLTF. CDR3 coding DNA: TGCGCCAGCAGCTTCCTCTCTGGGGCCAACGTCCTGACTTTC.

CDR3 DNA sequence: TGTGCCAGCAGTGAAGAAGGTTGGGGTAGCGGCCAAGAGACCCAGTACTTC. This translates into CASSEEGWGSGQETQYF. The rearrangement uses TRBV6-1 and TRBJ2-5, with D tentatively TRBD2 (6 bases). V was shortened by 1 base and J by 1 base, with 16 bases between the two germline ends. The length of the CDR3 is 17 residues. Germline V lookup: CDR1 MNHNS, CDR2 SASEGT.

This clone occurred a few times. The chain links TRBV6-4 to TRBJ2-1; 8 bases line up with TRBD2. The CDR3 is 14 residues long. Germline V gives CDR1 MRHNA, CDR2 SNTAGT. J gave up 10 bases and V 5 bases, and 10 bases lay outside the gene matches. In nucleotides, the CDR3 is TGTGCCAGCAGTTATACTAGCGGCCCCAGGGAGCAGTTCTTC. Encoded protein: CASSYTSGPREQFF.

This chain connects TRBV7-9 to TRBJ1-2, with TRBD1 matching over 7 bases. Trimming took 5 bases from V and 0 from J; bases not matched to a gene: 6. The germline CDR1 and CDR2 sequences are SEHNR and FQNEAQ (reference sequence). The CDR3 is 15 residues long. CDR3 region: CASSADRASNYGYTF. The CDR3 nucleotides are TGTGCCAGCAGCGCTGACAGGGCCTCTAACTATGGCTACACCTTC. Full variable domain (outside the CDR3, taken from reference TRBV7-9 and TRBJ1-2): DTGVSQNPRHKITKRGQNVTFRCDPISEHNRLYWYRQTLGQGPEFLTYFQNEAQLEKSRLLSDRFSAERPKGSFSTLEIQRTEQGDSAMYLCASSADRASNYGYTFGSGTRLTVV.

This rearrangement joins TRBV6-4 to TRBJ2-1, with D unclear. The CDR3 is 12 amino acids. Germline assignment: CDR1 MRHNA and CDR2 SNTAGT. V was clipped by 6 bases and J by 5 bases, with 8 bases between them. The CDR3 reads CASRGYHNEQFF. The CDR3, as DNA: TGTGCCAGCAGGGGCTACCACAATGAGCAGTTCTTC.

This clone was picked up one time. The rearrangement links TRBV27 to TRBJ2-7, with TRBD2 identical over 8 bases. V shed 0 bases and J 3 bases; nucleotides not matched to a gene: 7. CDR3 size: 16 residues. Germline V gene lookup returns CDR1 MNHEY and CDR2 SMNVEV (reference sequence). CDR3: CASSLSGVAGLYEQYF. DNA of the CDR3: TGTGCCAGCAGTTTATCGGGGGTAGCGGGGCTCTACGAGCAGTACTTC.

This chain joins TRBV25-1 and TRBJ1-5; maybe TRBD1 (6 bases). V shed 3 bases and J shed 2 bases, with 14 bases lying between them. Looked up from germline, CDR1 is MGHDK and CDR2 is SYGVNS. This CDR3 is built from 16 residues. The CDR3: CASSEGAAWGNQPQHF. The CDR3 region has the DNA TGTGCCAGCAGTGAGGGGGCCGCATGGGGCAATCAGCCCCAGCATTTT.